This T cell receptor beta chain originates from a study of blood T cell dynamics during melanoma immunotherapy. About the research overall: Standard first-line treatment here was pembrolizumab or nivolumab plus ipilimumab in metastatic melanoma. Findings of the study overall: The study could not tell melanoma-specific clones from general immune activation.

Per the germline V gene, CDR1 is SGHDT and CDR2 is YYEEEE. The CDR3 contains 14 residues. V dropped 3 bases and J dropped 4 bases, with 11 bases sitting between them. The sample's time point: week 3, after first cycle of checkpoint inhibitor. At 12 weeks after first infusion, RECIST 1.1 defined response for most patients. Each bulk PBMC sample had approximately 400 ng DNA loaded. Profiled with immunoSEQ multiplex PCR; TCRdb holds only in-frame clones, not every one. The profile shows fewer than 12,000 clones, 87% of them singletons. About this clone itself: Antigen: not known.

This clonotype was sampled from a human donor with melanoma. The chain combines TRBV5-6 with TRBJ1-3, with D perhaps TRBD1 (5 bases). Sequences were derived from blood, sampled from a patient treated with checkpoint blockade. The CDR3 is CASSSLREGNTIYF. CDR3 in DNA: TGTGCCAGCAGCTCCCTCAGGGAGGGAAACACCATATATTTT.